The rows below give T cell receptor beta chains drawn from one sample of a study of cytomegalovirus exposure and HLA in healthy donors. This table comes from immunoSEQ multiplex PCR, and its TCRdb copy is limited to in-frame clones, with some not included. The sample has approximately 110,000 clones; the top ten hold approximately 2.6%. Sequencing was performed on PBMCs. These receptor sequences come from a man in his thirties or forties in good health and CMV-seronegative. CDR3s include the opening cysteine and the closing phenylalanine or tryptophan. The D gene is left open where the match is weak.

J gene: TRBJ2-7
D gene: -
V gene: TRBV7-9
CDR3 DNA: TGTGCCAGCAGCTTAGGGGGCCTCTCCTACGAGCAGTACTTC
CDR3 protein: CASSLGGLSYEQYF

J gene: TRBJ1-1
D gene: TRBD1
V gene: TRBV5-1
CDR3 DNA: TGCGCCAGCAGCCGAGGGACAGGGGCGAACACTGAAGCTTTCTTT
CDR3 protein: CASSRGTGANTEAFF

J gene: TRBJ2-3
D gene: -
V gene: TRBV4-3
CDR3 DNA: TGCGCCAGCAGCCAAGATGAAAGCCAGGGATTAGCGGGCACAGATACGCAGTATTTT
CDR3 protein: CASSQDESQGLAGTDTQYF

J gene: TRBJ2-7
D gene: TRBD2
V gene: TRBV13
CDR3 DNA: TGTGCCAGCAGCTCACGGGCTAGCGGGGAAACCTACGAGCAGTACTTC
CDR3 protein: CASSSRASGETYEQYF

J gene: TRBJ2-7
D gene: TRBD1
V gene: TRBV4-1
CDR3 DNA: TGCGCCAGCAGCCGCCTGCAGGGGGTCTACGAGCAGTACTTC
CDR3 protein: CASSRLQGVYEQYF

J gene: TRBJ1-2
D gene: TRBD1
V gene: TRBV28
CDR3 DNA: TGTGCCAGCACCATAGGGACAGCCTATGGCTACACCTTC
CDR3 protein: CASTIGTAYGYTF

J gene: TRBJ1-1
D gene: TRBD1
V gene: TRBV6-1
CDR3 DNA: TGTGCCAGCAGTGCCCAGGGGGCAGGGACTGAAGCTTTCTTT
CDR3 protein: CASSAQGAGTEAFF

J gene: TRBJ2-3
D gene: -
V gene: TRBV7-8
CDR3 DNA: TGTGCCAGCAGCTTAGCGGCTAGCGACACGCAGTATTTT
CDR3 protein: CASSLAASDTQYF

J gene: TRBJ1-3
D gene: -
V gene: TRBV9
CDR3 DNA: TGTGCCAGCAGCGTAGCAGGCAGGCGGGGGAACACCATATATTTT
CDR3 protein: CASSVAGRRGNTIYF

J gene: TRBJ1-2
D gene: TRBD1
V gene: TRBV5-1
CDR3 DNA: TGCGCCAGCAGCCTAACAGGGGAGTGGGACTATGGCTACACCTTC
CDR3 protein: CASSLTGEWDYGYTF

J gene: TRBJ2-3
D gene: -
V gene: TRBV27
CDR3 DNA: TGTGCCAGCAGTTACAGGGACCGCACAGATACGCAGTATTTT
CDR3 protein: CASSYRDRTDTQYF

J gene: TRBJ2-7
D gene: -
V gene: TRBV18
CDR3 DNA: TGTGCCAGCTCCCCAGCTGGGGGGTTCTACGAGCAGTACTTC
CDR3 protein: CASSPAGGFYEQYF

J gene: TRBJ1-1
D gene: TRBD1
V gene: TRBV2
CDR3 DNA: TGTGCCAGCGATTCCTCAAGACAGGGGAGGGGGAACACTGAAGCTTTCTTT
CDR3 protein: CASDSSRQGRGNTEAFF

J gene: TRBJ1-1
D gene: -
V gene: TRBV7-2
CDR3 DNA: TGTGCCAGCACCCCTTCGGTGGGCCCCCATCCAGCTTTCTTT
CDR3 protein: CASTPSVGPHPAFF

J gene: TRBJ2-7
D gene: TRBD1
V gene: TRBV28
CDR3 DNA: TGTGCCAGCAGTTCCCCAAAGGGGGACAGGGTGATTTGGTACTTC
CDR3 protein: CASSSPKGDRVIWYF

J gene: TRBJ2-5
D gene: TRBD1
V gene: TRBV4-1
CDR3 DNA: TGCGCCAGCAGCCTAGGGCCCCGGGACAGGGGGAAGACCCAGTACTTC
CDR3 protein: CASSLGPRDRGKTQYF

J gene: TRBJ2-2
D gene: TRBD2
V gene: TRBV7-3
CDR3 DNA: TGTGCCAGCAGCTCATACGGCCTAGCGGGAGTCCCCGGGGAGCTGTTTTTT
CDR3 protein: CASSSYGLAGVPGELFF

J gene: TRBJ2-7
D gene: TRBD2
V gene: TRBV19
CDR3 DNA: TGTGCCAGTACCACTCGGTTGATACGGGAGGAGATCTACGAGCAGTACTTC
CDR3 protein: CASTTRLIREEIYEQYF